This T cell receptor (beta chain) is drawn from a study of beta chain features in type 1 diabetes. Study-wide context: The patients were much like the healthy donors in age, gender and cell yields.

On average, the one heparinised blood draw given by each donor was approximately 120 mL. Each of the sorted populations had a purity greater than 98%. This clone turned up a few times. CDR1 and CDR2 from the germline V gene are MNHNY and SVGAGI (reference sequence). CDR3 length: 12 amino acids. V lost 6 bases and J 3 bases, leaving 6 bases between the germline ends. Every isolated RNA sample was fully reverse transcribed, so sequencing captured expressed TCRB transcripts. Deep immunoSEQ sequencing covered naive, central memory and regulatory T cell samples. Some clones are missing from TCRdb's copy, which holds only in-frame ones; the method was immunoSEQ multiplex PCR. The sample shows about 290,000 clones, about 8% of them seen only once.

Sequencing used central memory CD4+ T cells from blood. This TCR was recovered from a woman aged 18 to 35 in good health. The genes are TRBV6-6 and TRBJ2-1, with a weak D call TRBD1 (5 bases). The CDR3 here is CASRQGYNEQFF. CDR3 coding DNA: TGTGCCAGCAGGCAGGGCTACAATGAGCAGTTCTTC.